The sequence of this TCR beta chain was determined in a study of identical twins. A universal primer site was added by template switching, and unique molecular identifiers were carried by the cDNA. TCRdb re-called the 5' RACE reads with MiXCR, one entry per CDR3 protein. The sample has 1.5 million or so distinct CDR3 sequences, about 31% seen once. CDR1 and CDR2 (germline): MDHEN, SYDVKM. This CDR3 is 13 amino acids long. J was trimmed by 8 bases and V by 10 bases; bases with no gene match: 8. The receptor was isolated from a newborn girl in good health. The sample was cord blood. The J gene is TRBJ1-6, the V gene TRBV28; TRBD1 aligns across 7 bases. The DNA for the CDR3 is TGTGCCACCTCGGGACAGATTTATTCACCCCTCCACTTT. Its protein product is CATSGQIYSPLHF.